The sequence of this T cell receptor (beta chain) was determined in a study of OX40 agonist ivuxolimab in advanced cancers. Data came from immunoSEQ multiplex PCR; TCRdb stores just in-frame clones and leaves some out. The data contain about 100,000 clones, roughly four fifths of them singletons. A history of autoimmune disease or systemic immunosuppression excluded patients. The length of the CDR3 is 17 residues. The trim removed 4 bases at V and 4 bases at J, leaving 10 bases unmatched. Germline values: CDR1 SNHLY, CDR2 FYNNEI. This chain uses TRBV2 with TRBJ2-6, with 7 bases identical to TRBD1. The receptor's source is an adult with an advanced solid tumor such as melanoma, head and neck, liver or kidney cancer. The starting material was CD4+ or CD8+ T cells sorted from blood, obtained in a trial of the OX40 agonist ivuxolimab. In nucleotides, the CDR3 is TGTGCCAGCAGTGCCCCTCGACAGGGTTCAGGGGCCAACGTCCTGACTTTC. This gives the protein CASSAPRQGSGANVLTF.